This T cell receptor (beta chain) was found in a study of T cell responses to AZD1222 COVID-19 vaccine. TCRdb's copy holds only in-frame clones and misses some; the assay was immunoSEQ multiplex PCR. The sample holds some 98,000 clones, almost 90% seen once. Regarding the study as a whole: Researchers took repertoire samples only after the peak T cell response had come. Along spike, vaccine-associated CD4 TCRs were found throughout, with dominance at 160-218 and 743-854. The study reported that nearly half of spike-specific TCRs target unmutated variant regions.

CDR1 SNHLY and CDR2 FYNNEI come from the germline V gene. CDR3 length: 13 amino acids. V was cut by 4 bases and J by 6 bases, with 12 bases left in between. Note on this clone: Its antigen is not identified.

Timing groups of about 4 and about 12 weeks for second doses were pooled. The genes are TRBV2 and TRBJ1-2, with D possibly being TRBD1 (6 bases). The origin of this receptor is an adult who received the AZD1222 COVID-19 vaccine. The specimen was peripheral blood, collected 28 days after the second AZD1222 dose. The CDR3 nucleotides read TGTGCCAGCAGTGGGACAGAAGTAAATGGCTACACCTTC. Amino acids: CASSGTEVNGYTF.